This is a list of T cell receptor beta chains from one sample in a study of PD-1 blockade in classical Hodgkin lymphoma. This table comes from immunoSEQ multiplex PCR, and its TCRdb copy is limited to in-frame clones, with some not included. Found here are 24,000 or so clones, around four fifths of them singletons; the top ten hold roughly 17%. Sequencing was performed on peripheral blood mononuclear cells (PBMCs), taken before the second cycle of nivolumab. The origin of the receptors is a human donor with classical Hodgkin lymphoma. CDR3s include the opening cysteine and the closing phenylalanine or tryptophan. A D gene is named only where the DNA matches it firmly. Only some rows state a clone size, as once, few, many or a class for expanded clones.

j_call v_call clone_size d_call cdr3_length cdr3_aa cdr3_nt
TRBJ1-2 TRBV4-1 NA NA 14 CASSQERGRYGYTF TGCGCCAGCAGCCAAGAACGTGGCCGGTATGGCTACACCTTC
TRBJ1-1 TRBV18 NA TRBD1 15 CASSSDRGPNTEAFF TGTGCCAGCTCATCGGACAGGGGGCCGAACACTGAAGCTTTCTTT
TRBJ1-2 TRBV21-1 NA NA 21 CASSKDRDDIQGLHSAGGYTF TGTGCCAGCAGCAAAGATCGGGACGACATACAGGGATTGCATTCCGCTGGTGGCTACACCTTC
TRBJ2-3 TRBV5-4 few TRBD1 15 CASSGDRGVPDTQYF TGTGCCAGCAGCGGGGACAGGGGGGTTCCAGATACGCAGTATTTT
TRBJ2-5 TRBV10-3 NA TRBD2 15 CAISPGTSKLETQYF TGTGCCATCAGCCCCGGGACTAGCAAATTAGAGACCCAGTACTTC
TRBJ2-5 TRBV19 NA NA 14 CASSIRGIQETQYF TGTGCCAGTAGTATCCGGGGAATCCAAGAGACCCAGTACTTC
TRBJ2-5 TRBV7-2 NA TRBD2 14 CASSRAGGQETQYF TGTGCCAGCAGCCGCGCGGGGGGTCAAGAGACCCAGTACTTC
TRBJ2-7 TRBV9 medium-sized TRBD1 15 CASSVGGQGSYEQYF TGTGCCAGCAGCGTAGGTGGACAGGGCTCCTACGAGCAGTACTTC
TRBJ2-5 TRBV7-2 NA NA 16 CASSLDQGFLQETQYF TGTGCCAGCAGCTTAGATCAAGGGTTTCTCCAAGAGACCCAGTACTTC
TRBJ1-3 TRBV10-3 NA NA 11 CAINSRGTIYF TGTGCCATCAACTCCAGAGGGACCATATATTTT
TRBJ1-2 TRBV2 NA NA 18 CASSRGGYDRTSSYGYTF TGTGCCAGCAGTCGGGGGGGGTATGACAGAACGTCGAGCTATGGCTACACCTTC
TRBJ2-1 TRBV7-8 once NA 15 CASSLAGSSYNEQFF TGTGCCAGCAGCTTAGCGGGAAGCTCCTACAATGAGCAGTTCTTC
TRBJ1-2 TRBV7-6 once NA 15 CASTPAIQGDYGYTF TGTGCCAGCACCCCCGCGATACAGGGTGACTATGGCTACACCTTC
TRBJ1-5 TRBV6-6 NA NA 14 CASSPGRGGQPQHF TGTGCCAGCAGTCCCGGAAGGGGCGGGCAGCCCCAGCATTTT
TRBJ2-7 TRBV6-6 NA NA 15 CASSAAGQTTYEQYF TGTGCCAGCAGCGCCGCGGGACAGACGACCTACGAGCAGTACTTC